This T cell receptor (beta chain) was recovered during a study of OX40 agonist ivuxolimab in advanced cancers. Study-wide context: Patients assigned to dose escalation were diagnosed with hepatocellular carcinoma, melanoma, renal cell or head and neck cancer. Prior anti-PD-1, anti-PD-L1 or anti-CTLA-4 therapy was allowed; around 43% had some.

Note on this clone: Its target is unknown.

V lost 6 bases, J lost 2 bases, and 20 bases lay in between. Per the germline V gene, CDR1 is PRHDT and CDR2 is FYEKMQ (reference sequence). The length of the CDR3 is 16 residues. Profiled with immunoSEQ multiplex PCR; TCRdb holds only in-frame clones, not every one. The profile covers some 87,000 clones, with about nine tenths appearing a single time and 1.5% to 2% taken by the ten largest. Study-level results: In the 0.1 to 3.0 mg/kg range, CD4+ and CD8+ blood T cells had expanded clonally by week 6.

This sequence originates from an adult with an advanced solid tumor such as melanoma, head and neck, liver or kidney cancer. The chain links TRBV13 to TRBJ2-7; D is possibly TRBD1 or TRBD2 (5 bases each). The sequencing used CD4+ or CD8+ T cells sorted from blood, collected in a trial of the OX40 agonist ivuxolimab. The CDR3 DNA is TGTGCCAGCAGTGGACCCCCCCGGGACGGTGCCTACGAGCAGTACTTC. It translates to CASSGPPRDGAYEQYF.